This T cell receptor (beta chain) comes out of a study of cytomegalovirus exposure and HLA in healthy donors. In the case of this clone: Antigen: not known.

Findings and caveats of the study: In presence/absence analyses, roughly uniform sequencing depth across donors was assumed.

Primers included in the PCR were 60 Vbeta and 13 Jbeta primers. Measured with immunoSEQ multiplex PCR; TCRdb has only the in-frame clones, and not every one. The top ten clones hold approximately 2.6% of a sample with roughly 200,000 clones, just over 75% of them seen once. Participants comprised healthy donors of bone marrow. The CDR3 totals 15 residues. Trimming left V 6 bases short and J 0 bases short, with 15 bases between. Germline V gives CDR1 MNHEY, CDR2 SVGAGI. The clonotype originates from a woman aged 60-70 years in good health and CMV-seropositive. The sample comprised PBMCs. This rearrangement joins TRBV6-5 to TRBJ2-7, with D possibly being TRBD2 (6 bases). The CDR3 region is CASRGRSGTSYEQYF. In DNA form, the CDR3 reads TGTGCCAGCAGGGGTCGTAGCGGTACCTCCTACGAGCAGTACTTC.